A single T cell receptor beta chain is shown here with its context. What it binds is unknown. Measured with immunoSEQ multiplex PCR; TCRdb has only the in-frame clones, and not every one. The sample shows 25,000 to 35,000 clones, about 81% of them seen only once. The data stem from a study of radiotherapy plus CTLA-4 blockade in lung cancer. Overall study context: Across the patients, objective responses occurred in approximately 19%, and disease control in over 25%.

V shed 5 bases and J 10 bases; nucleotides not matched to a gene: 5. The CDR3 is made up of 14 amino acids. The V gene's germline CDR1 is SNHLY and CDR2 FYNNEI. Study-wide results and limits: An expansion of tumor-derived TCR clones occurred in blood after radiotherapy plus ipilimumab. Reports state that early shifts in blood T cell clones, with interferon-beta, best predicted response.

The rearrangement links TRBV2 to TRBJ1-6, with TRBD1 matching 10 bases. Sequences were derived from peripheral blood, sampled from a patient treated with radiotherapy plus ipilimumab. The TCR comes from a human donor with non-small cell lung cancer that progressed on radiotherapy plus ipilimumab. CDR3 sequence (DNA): TGTGCCAGCAGTCGACAGGGGGCTAGCTCACCCCTCCACTTT. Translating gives CASSRQGASSPLHF.